This T cell receptor (beta chain) was identified in a study of shared clonotypes between healthy human individuals. Whole-study context: A donor's plate count was three for CD4 naive and three for CD4 memory; CD8 naive had two and CD8 memory one.

TCRdb's table, derived via immunoSEQ multiplex PCR, lists solely in-frame clones and lacks some. The sample has 1.4 million or so clones; approximately 98.5% are singletons. Whole-study findings and limits: Naive subsets generally exceeded memory subsets in estimated richness.

V trimming: 7 bases; J trimming: 6 bases; junction bases outside the gene matches: 6. CDR1 is WSHSY, CDR2 SAAADI, per germline. The CDR3 consists of 15 residues. About this clone: Its specificity is not known.

This sequence originates from a man aged 25 to 40 in good health. Sequencing was carried out using naive CD4+ T cells sorted from blood. The subset is: CD45RA+ positively selected. The chain links TRBV10-2 to TRBJ2-1; 13 bases are a match to TRBD2. The CDR3 reads CASIRTSGSVNEQFF. CDR3 bases: TGCGCCAGCATTCGGACTAGCGGGAGTGTCAATGAGCAGTTCTTC.